One T cell receptor (beta chain) is described in this entry. Its antigen is currently not known. Qualities for individual bases were not recorded, and no much larger clone is one base off. The data derive from a study of T cells in localized non-small cell lung cancer (dated by TCRdb to 2018 to 2021). With respect to the entire study: The study examined T cell repertoires in 200 to 250 patients with early-stage NSCLC and compared tumors with uninvolved tumor-adjacent lungs. A mean age of 66.3 years was recorded for the NSCLC patients, of whom roughly 130 were male and 95 to 110 were female. The cohort comprised a few hundred treatment-naïve NSCLC patients with resected, localized lung tumors.

The immunoSEQ Assay was used to sequence TCR beta CDR3 regions from DNA. The authors' pipeline ran thus. T cell density was computed as TCR beta template counts normalized to usable DNA estimated by amplifying housekeeping genes. Using the preseqR package, richness was estimated by extrapolating to 120,000 templates for tissue samples and 400,000 templates for PBMC samples. Clonality was defined as one minus Pielou's evenness. Tissue-enriched TCRs were identified through differential abundance testing performed on productive amino-acid clonotypes, with a minimum total count of 5 and an alpha of 0.1. The Jaccard Index and the Morisita Overlap Index were used to measure repertoire overlap between compartments. GLIPH grouped TCR beta CDR3s together with public tetramer-defined viral CDR3s, and a viral motif had to include at least three viral sequences and also show V-gene enrichment. TCRdb mirrors the immuneACCESS table, restricted to in-frame sequences. Some clones are absent from its copies; in checked studies, under half trace to an unresolved V gene, and the reason for the others is unknown. V, J and clone size reflect that table, while D and trimming were determined from the DNA. The sample table shows some 51,000 clones, and about nine tenths are seen once. The ten largest clones take up less than 6% of the sample.

The full study reports these points: Uninvolved tumor-adjacent lung showed the highest T cell clonality, higher than tumor, which suggests more focused antigenic responses in the uninvolved tumor-adjacent lung. Of the top 100 tumor clones, a median of 57 were detected in paired uninvolved adjacent lung; 28 were also among that lung's top 100. Longer overall survival was associated with higher blood T cell density, whereas shorter survival was associated with higher adjacent-lung clonality. Since the design was exploratory, TCR variables were selected using unadjusted p-values with no false-discovery rate correction. Because multi-region tumor sequencing was not done, intratumor heterogeneity could not be ruled out.

At diagnosis, peripheral blood, uninvolved tumor-adjacent lung and tumor were collected and were preserved as a mix of fresh-frozen and FFPE material. For TCR repertoire profiling, blood samples were analyzed as peripheral blood mononuclear cells. Source: peripheral blood, taken before any cancer treatment. The sequence came from a woman aged 35 to 70 with stage I lung adenocarcinoma.

CDR3 loop: CASSCRDSGRKAKNIQYF. The bases read TGTGCCAGCAGTTGCCGTGATTCGGGGCGGAAAGCCAAAAACATTCAGTACTTC. The sequence joins TRBV21-1 to TRBJ2-4. TRBV21-1 is given as a pseudogene. From the cysteine up to the phenylalanine, the CDR3 has a length of 18 residues. Kept here is only the CDR3 DNA, which spans 54 bases and is read in frame from base 1.